This paragraph covers one TCR beta chain sequence. The clone's antigen remains unknown. No much larger clonotype is one base removed from it; base qualities were not supplied. Trimming costs V 3 bases and J 12 bases, and their ends lie 15 bases apart. The CDR3 covers 14 residues, taking in both the cysteine and the phenylalanine. Only CDR3 DNA remains: 42 bases, in frame from the first base. The germline V gene specifies ENHRY as CDR1 and SYGVKD as CDR2. The data were obtained in a study of T-cell reconstitution after alpha-beta-depleted transplantation in children (dated by TCRdb to about 2016). Describing the broader study: The study quantitatively tracked T-cell immune reconstitution after TCRalphabeta/CD19-depleted allogeneic hematopoietic cell transplantation in children using TCR repertoire profiling. Results and caveats for the whole study, not just this receptor: In some patients, the high TCRbeta diversity seen at day 60 was put down to recipient T cells and intrathymic progenitors that had survived conditioning. The frequencies of hyperexpanded clones fell over the following months, and after one year, T-cell counts and TCRbeta diversity were mostly attributed to newly produced T cells. About two months after transplant, the apparently early recovery of alphabetaT-cell counts reportedly depended on just several hundred clones that had expanded rapidly and came from non-depleted graft cells.

Explained via the paper, the treatment or condition label denotes: allogeneic hematopoietic cell transplantation with graft depleted of TCRalphabeta T cells and CD19 B cells. TCRalphabeta/CD19-depleted allogeneic hematopoietic cell grafts were given to the transplant recipients, all of whom were children. Libraries came from PCR. TCRdb names Illumina HiSeq 2500 as the instrument used. TCR library preparation used molecular barcoding, with unique molecular identifiers applied to normalize quantification of the TCRbeta repertoire. The raw public reads went through TCRdb reprocessing: fastp at Q25, MiXCR clone calling, in-frame beta chains kept. Identical CDR3 proteins give one entry, which carries the most common genes and DNA. This sample has hundreds of thousands of distinct CDR3 sequences in its table, and under 20% of those were observed once. The ten top clones hold approximately 40% of the sample.

This receptor chain uses TRBV10-3 and TRBJ1-6, and TRBD1 may be the D gene, going by 5 matching bases. The material was PBMCs, mostly from graft donor cells, obtained 360 days after TCRalphabeta/CD19-depleted stem cell transplant. This receptor was identified in a male patient aged 2 to 9 who had a stem cell transplant for acute lymphoblastic leukemia, so the T cells may come from the graft donor. The CDR3 amino acid sequence is: CAISERVTAEPLHF. The nucleotide sequence reads TGTGCCATCAGTGAAAGGGTGACAGCTGAACCCCTCCACTTT.